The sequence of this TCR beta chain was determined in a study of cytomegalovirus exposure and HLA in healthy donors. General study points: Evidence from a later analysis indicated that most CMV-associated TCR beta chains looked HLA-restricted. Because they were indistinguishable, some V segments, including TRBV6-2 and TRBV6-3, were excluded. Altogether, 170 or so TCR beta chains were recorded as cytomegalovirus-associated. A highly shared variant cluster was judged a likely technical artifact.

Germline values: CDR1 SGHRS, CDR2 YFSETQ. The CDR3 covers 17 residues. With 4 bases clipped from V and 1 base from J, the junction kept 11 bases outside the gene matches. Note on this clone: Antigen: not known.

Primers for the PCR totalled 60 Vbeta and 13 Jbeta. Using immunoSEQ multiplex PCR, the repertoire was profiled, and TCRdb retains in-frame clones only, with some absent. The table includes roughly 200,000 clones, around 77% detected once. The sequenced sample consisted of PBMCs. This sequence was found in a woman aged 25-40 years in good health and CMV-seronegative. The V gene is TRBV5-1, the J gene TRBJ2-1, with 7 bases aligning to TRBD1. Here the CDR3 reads CASSHQVRQGSYNEQFF. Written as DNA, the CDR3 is TGCGCCAGCAGCCACCAGGTGAGACAGGGATCCTACAATGAGCAGTTCTTC.